The 21 T cell receptor beta chains presented below share a single source sample, sequenced in a study of cytomegalovirus exposure and HLA in healthy donors (dated by TCRdb to about 2017). The library was obtained by the immunoSEQ multiplex PCR assay. For the multiplex PCR, a mixture combining 60 forward primers for TCR Vbeta segments and 13 reverse primers for TCR Jbeta segments was used. What TCRdb holds here is the immuneACCESS table cut down to in-frame rearrangements. Part of the clones is not present; checked against another copy, under half of the missing clones reflect an unresolved V gene, and the others are unexplained. The sample data list about 210,000 clones, and 82% of these were observed just once. The ten largest clones represent around 6% of the sample. Sequencing was carried out using PBMCs. Every receptor here comes from a man between 35 and 55 years old in good health and CMV-seropositive.

The V call is TRBV5-1, the J call TRBJ2-7; 7 bases map to TRBD1. Per germline, CDR1 SGHRS and CDR2 YFSETQ. This CDR3 has 14 residues. The V gene end was trimmed by 2 bases and the J gene end by 0 bases; junction bases not matched to a gene: 2. CDR3 protein: CASSFKGASYEQYF. In nucleotides, the CDR3 is TGCGCCAGCAGCTTTAAGGGGGCCTCCTACGAGCAGTACTTC.

The CDR3 region is CASSVVTDTQYF. The CDR3 bases are TGTGCCAGCAGCGTCGTCACAGATACGCAGTATTTT. The chain combines TRBV5-4 with TRBJ2-3; unclear D gene. The CDR3 has 12 amino acids. V was trimmed by 4 bases and J by 2 bases, leaving 5 bases between them. Looked up from germline, CDR1 is SGHNT and CDR2 is YYREEE (reference sequence).

This clone has just a few counts. The chain employs TRBV5-1 and TRBJ2-3; 8 nucleotides agree with TRBD2. Germline V gene lookup returns CDR1 SGHRS and CDR2 YFSETQ. The CDR3 contains 16 residues. Germline trimming cut 0 bases from V and 6 bases from J; bases unmatched to any gene: 9. The CDR3 loop reads CASSLDGAGESDTQYF. In DNA form, the CDR3 reads TGCGCCAGCAGCTTGGATGGAGCGGGAGAATCGGATACGCAGTATTTT.

This clone was counted between two and nine times. This chain links TRBV11-3 with TRBJ1-2; possible D gene TRBD1, 5 bases. Deletions cut 1 base from V and 3 bases from J, with 9 bases between. CDR3 length: 14 residues. The germline gives CDR1 SGHNT, CDR2 YENEEA. As DNA, the CDR3 is TGTGCCAGCAGCTTAGGCCTACAGGACTATGGCTACACCTTC. It translates to CASSLGLQDYGYTF.

This chain joins TRBV9 and TRBJ2-1; 10 bases line up with TRBD2. With 0 bases clipped from V and 5 bases from J, the junction kept 5 bases outside the gene matches. The germline gives CDR1 SGDLS, CDR2 YYNGEE. The CDR3 contains 16 residues. CDR3 in amino acids: CASSVGGLAVDNEQFF. DNA for the CDR3: TGTGCCAGCAGCGTAGGCGGACTAGCGGTCGACAATGAGCAGTTCTTC. Filled out from reference TRBV9 and TRBJ2-1, the complete variable domain reads DSGVTQTPKHLITATGQRVTLRCSPRSGDLSVYWYQQSLDQGLQFLIQYYNGEERAKGNILERFSAQQFPDLHSELNLSSLELGDSALYFCASSVGGLAVDNEQFFGPGTRLTVL.

This clone was seen more than once but under ten times. The rearrangement joins TRBV19 to TRBJ1-3; no clear D. This CDR3 comprises 15 residues. Germline V lookup: CDR1 LNHDA, CDR2 SQIVND (reference sequence). V was shortened by 2 bases and J by 4 bases, with 12 bases between the two germline ends. CDR3: CASSIRRASGNTIYF. CDR3 sequence (DNA): TGTGCCAGTAGTATACGGCGGGCATCAGGAAACACCATATATTTT.

The gene calls are TRBV12-5 and TRBJ2-3; D not certain. The V end was cut by 2 bases, the J end by 1 base, with 4 bases between. This CDR3 comprises 13 residues. In germline, CDR1 is LGHNT, CDR2 FRNRAP. The CDR3 nucleotides read TGTGCTAGTGGTTTGATAGGCACAGATACGCAGTATTTT. Amino acid sequence: CASGLIGTDTQYF.

The chain links TRBV9 to TRBJ2-3, with TRBD1 matching 7 bases. J was trimmed by 5 bases and V by 3 bases; bases with no gene match: 15. Germline lookup yields CDR1 SGDLS and CDR2 YYNGEE. This CDR3 is 17 amino acids long. CDR3 sequence reads: CASSDPGTALLVDTQYF. The CDR3 coding sequence is TGTGCCAGCAGCGACCCGGGGACAGCCTTGCTCGTAGATACGCAGTATTTT.

This CDR3 is CASSPYSQGLYGYTF. The CDR3 nucleotides read TGTGCCAGCAGCCCGTACTCTCAGGGGCTATATGGCTACACCTTC. The gene calls are TRBV27 and TRBJ1-2, with D possibly matching TRBD1 (6 bases). The V end lost 6 bases, the J end lost 5 bases, and 19 bases lay between the germline ends. The CDR3 runs to 15 residues. Germline V gives CDR1 MNHEY, CDR2 SMNVEV (reference sequence).

As for this clone: The sample has other DNA sequences that encode this CDR3 too. The chain has TRBV9 and TRBJ2-2, with 12 bases fitting TRBD2. The CDR3 is 16 residues long. Germline V gene lookup returns CDR1 SGDLS and CDR2 YYNGEE. V was pared by 0 bases and J by 5 bases, with 2 bases of the junction left unmatched. The CDR3 DNA follows: TGTGCCAGCAGCGTAGGTGGGACTAGCGGGACCGGGGAGCTGTTTTTT. Translating gives CASSVGGTSGTGELFF.

A remark on this clone: At the DNA level, this CDR3 is encoded by other sequences in the same sample as well. The chain employs TRBV19 and TRBJ1-1; weak D call: TRBD1 (5 bases). The CDR3 totals 13 residues. Germline V gene lookup returns CDR1 LNHDA and CDR2 SQIVND (reference sequence). V was trimmed by 3 bases and J by 5 bases, leaving 10 bases between them. CDR3 amino acids: CASSMGGVTEAFF. The CDR3 bases are TGTGCCAGTAGTATGGGGGGGGTGACTGAAGCTTTCTTT.

This chain uses TRBV2 with TRBJ2-2, with D possibly matching TRBD1 (6 bases). Trimming stripped 6 bases from V and 2 bases from J, with 13 bases between. CDR3 length: 15 residues. Germline-derived CDR1 and CDR2 are SNHLY and FYNNEI. Written as DNA, the CDR3 is TGTGCCAGCAGGCCCGGGACATTAAACACCGGGGAGCTGTTTTTT. As protein: CASRPGTLNTGELFF.

This chain uses TRBV15 with TRBJ2-1; 8 bases align to TRBD1. The CDR3 runs to 17 residues. Germline loops: CDR1 LNHNV, CDR2 YYDKDF (reference sequence). Losses at the gene ends were 4 bases for V and 2 bases for J; bases not matched to a gene: 10. CDR3 amino acids: CATSTVPTGVPYNEQFF. The CDR3 DNA is TGTGCCACCAGCACAGTCCCGACAGGGGTTCCCTACAATGAGCAGTTCTTC.

This sequence joins TRBV19 and TRBJ2-2, with 8 positions matching TRBD1. CDR3 length: 13 residues. The trim removed 8 bases at V and 5 bases at J, leaving 4 bases unmatched. Germline V CDR1 and CDR2: LNHDA, SQIVND (reference sequence). The chain's CDR3 is CASQGARTGELFF. CDR3 DNA sequence: TGTGCCAGTCAGGGGGCGAGAACCGGGGAGCTGTTTTTT.

The V and J genes are TRBV4-1 and TRBJ1-5; TRBD1 matches at 7 bases. This CDR3 comprises 15 residues. Trimming at V came to 2 bases and at J to 2 bases, leaving 3 bases not matched to a gene. Germline CDR1 MGHRA, CDR2 YSYEKL. DNA for the CDR3: TGCGCCAGCAGCCAATTTGACAGGGGCAATCAGCCCCAGCATTTT. It encodes CASSQFDRGNQPQHF.

The CDR3: CASSLVREPGETQYF. Written as DNA, the CDR3 is TGCGCCAGCAGCTTGGTACGGGAGCCAGGGGAGACCCAGTACTTC. The J gene is TRBJ2-5, the V gene TRBV5-1; D may be TRBD2 (6 bases). Trimming removed 0 bases from V and 5 bases from J, with 14 bases in between. This CDR3 has 15 amino acids. Germline CDR1 and CDR2: SGHRS and YFSETQ.

The chain recombines TRBV6-6 with TRBJ1-3; TRBD1 matches at 9 bases. Germline lookup yields CDR1 MNHNY and CDR2 SVGAGI (reference sequence). This CDR3 has 16 amino acids. V lost 3 bases and J lost 3; bases outside the gene matches: 6. Written as DNA, the CDR3 is TGTGCCAGCAGTTATGGCACAGGGGGCTTTGGAAACACCATATATTTT. The encoded protein is CASSYGTGGFGNTIYF.

The genes are TRBV20-1 and TRBJ2-1; 9 nucleotides align to TRBD2. CDR3 length: 11 residues. The V gene end was trimmed by 5 bases and the J gene end by 15 bases; junction bases not matched to a gene: 8. Germline V gene lookup returns CDR1 DFQATT and CDR2 SNEGSKA (reference sequence). The CDR3 coding sequence is TGCAGTGCTGTAGCGGGAGAAAGTCCGTTCTTC. Encoded protein: CSAVAGESPFF.

The chain employs TRBV7-2 and TRBJ2-1; a possible D gene is TRBD1 (5 bases). The V and J ends lost 2 bases and 7 bases respectively, with 9 bases between them. The CDR3 has 13 amino acids. Germline V lookup: CDR1 SGHTA, CDR2 FQGNSA. The chain's CDR3 is CASSLYNRNEQFF. The CDR3 bases are TGTGCCAGCAGCTTATATAACAGGAATGAGCAGTTCTTC.

The J gene is TRBJ2-1, the V gene TRBV7-3, with TRBD2 identical over 14 bases. This CDR3 has 14 amino acids. J lost 12 bases, V lost 3 bases, and 4 bases had no gene match. Germline assignment: CDR1 SGHTA and CDR2 FQGTGA. CDR3 DNA sequence: TGTGCCAGCAGCTTGGGACTAGCGGGAGAGGGGCAGTTCTTC. Translation: CASSLGLAGEGQFF.

The gene calls are TRBV7-3 and TRBJ2-1; a weak D match, TRBD1 (5 bases). V was shortened by 5 bases and J by 7 bases, with 12 bases between the two germline ends. The CDR3 sequence is 13 residues long. Germline assignment: CDR1 SGHTA and CDR2 FQGTGA. The CDR3 reads CASSAGLVNEQFF. The CDR3 nucleotides are TGTGCCAGCAGCGCAGGGTTAGTGAATGAGCAGTTCTTC. Using reference TRBV7-3 and TRBJ2-1 for the parts outside the CDR3, the full variable domain is GAGVSQTPSNKVTEKGKYVELRCDPISGHTALYWYRQSLGQGPEFLIYFQGTGAADDSGLPNDRFFAVRPEGSVSTLKIQRTERGDSAVYLCASSAGLVNEQFFGPGTRLTVL.